A single sample is the source of the 16 T cell receptor beta chains below, sequenced in a study of CD8+ T cells in alopecia areata. cDNA serving as the sequencing template came from extracted, reverse transcribed RNA. Here immunoSEQ multiplex PCR was the method, and the copy in TCRdb shows in-frame clones only, minus some. The sample has about 120,000 clones; 55% to 80% are singletons. The sequencing input was CD4+ T cells sorted from blood. The source of these receptors is a human donor in good health.

The chain employs TRBV2 and TRBJ2-1; D is unresolved. The V gene lost 4 bases and the J gene lost 8 bases, with 6 bases spanning the gap. From germline, CDR1 is SNHLY and CDR2 FYNNEI. The CDR3 runs to 11 residues. The CDR3 DNA sequence: TGTGCCAGCAGTGTGAAGGATGAGCAGTTCTTC. This translates into CASSVKDEQFF.

The chain recombines TRBV30 with TRBJ2-7; maybe TRBD2 (5 bases). Trimming stripped 0 bases from V and 5 bases from J, with 8 bases between. CDR1 is GTSNPN and CDR2 is SVGIG in the germline V gene (reference sequence). This CDR3 is 12 amino acids long. The CDR3 spells CAWSVIGNEQYF. CDR3 in DNA: TGTGCCTGGAGTGTAATCGGGAACGAGCAGTACTTC.

J is TRBJ2-7 and V is TRBV6-6; tentatively, D is TRBD2 (6 bases). Germline CDR1 and CDR2: MNHNY and SVGAGI (reference sequence). V gave up 0 bases and J gave up 3 bases, with 6 bases separating them. The CDR3 extends over 13 amino acids. The CDR3 loop reads CASSYSRGYEQYF. As DNA, the CDR3 is TGTGCCAGCAGTTACTCGCGGGGCTACGAGCAGTACTTC.

The V gene is TRBV6-5, the J gene TRBJ1-5; TRBD1 matches at 7 bases. V lost 2 bases and J lost 7; bases outside the gene matches: 5. CDR3 length equals 14 residues. In germline, CDR1 is MNHEY, CDR2 SVGAGI. The DNA of the CDR3 is TGTGCCAGCAGTTACGAGGCAGGGGGACAGCCCCAGCATTTT. Amino acids: CASSYEAGGQPQHF.

The chain has TRBV6-1 and TRBJ2-1; 10 bases are a match to TRBD1. Germline V gives CDR1 MNHNS, CDR2 SASEGT. This CDR3 contains 14 residues. J was trimmed by 6 bases and V by 8 bases; bases with no gene match: 7. CDR3 nucleotides: TGTGCCAGCCAGAGAGGACAGGGGGGCAATGAGCAGTTCTTC. Translated: CASQRGQGGNEQFF.

The rearrangement links TRBV13 to TRBJ2-5; the D gene is possibly TRBD2 (6 bases). The CDR3 length is 16 residues. Germline loops: CDR1 PRHDT, CDR2 FYEKMQ (reference sequence). Trimming stripped 5 bases from V and 11 bases from J, with 27 bases between. The CDR3 sequence: CASSRRRDRVSGEQYF. The DNA for the CDR3 is TGTGCCAGCAGCAGAAGGAGGGACCGCGTATCAGGAGAGCAGTACTTC.

This chain connects TRBV5-1 to TRBJ2-7, with 8 bases fitting TRBD1. The ends lost 0 bases at V and 2 bases at J; junction bases unmatched: 4. Per germline, CDR1 SGHRS and CDR2 YFSETQ. There are 15 residues in the CDR3. CDR3: CASSLGTGLTYEQYF. CDR3 DNA sequence: TGCGCCAGCAGCTTGGGGACAGGGCTAACCTACGAGCAGTACTTC.

CDR3 sequence (DNA): TGTGCCAGCAGCTTGGGGACTAGCGGGGGTCAAGAGACCCAGTACTTC. Protein: CASSLGTSGGQETQYF. This chain joins TRBV7-2 and TRBJ2-5; TRBD2 agrees at 14 bases. With V trimmed by 3 bases and J by 2 bases, 2 bases remained unmatched. Germline-derived CDR1 and CDR2 are SGHTA and FQGNSA. CDR3 length: 16 residues.

The rearrangement joins TRBV7-7 to TRBJ2-5; D possibly corresponds to TRBD1 (5 bases). The CDR3 is 13 residues long. Germline CDR1 reads SSHAT; CDR2 reads FNYEAQ (reference sequence). Trimming stripped 1 base from V and 5 bases from J, with 8 bases between. The CDR3 spells CASSLDRLETQYF. The DNA for the CDR3 is TGTGCCAGCAGCTTAGACAGGTTGGAGACCCAGTACTTC.

The chain uses TRBV27 and TRBJ1-2; the D gene is possibly TRBD1 (6 bases). This CDR3 contains 15 residues. Trimming stripped 7 bases from V and 6 bases from J, with 21 bases between. Germline CDR1 is MNHEY and CDR2 is SMNVEV (reference sequence). This chain's CDR3 is CASTRSGGGLNGYTF. CDR3 sequence (DNA): TGTGCCAGCACCCGAAGCGGCGGGGGCCTTAATGGCTACACCTTC.

This sequence joins TRBV7-2 and TRBJ2-5, with TRBD1 matching 11 bases. V trimming: 5 bases; J trimming: 4 bases; junction bases outside the gene matches: 9. CDR1 and CDR2 (germline): SGHTA, FQGNSA. This CDR3 spans 16 amino acids. The CDR3: CASSTRDRGAAETQYF. CDR3 nucleotide sequence: TGTGCCAGCAGCACGAGGGACAGGGGGGCGGCAGAGACCCAGTACTTC.

This clone was detected once. This rearrangement joins TRBV11-1 to TRBJ2-2; TRBD2 might be the D (6 bases). Trimming cost V 6 bases and J 0 bases, with 14 bases left between them. Per the germline V gene, CDR1 is SGHAT and CDR2 is FQDESV (reference sequence). The CDR3 sequence is 16 residues long. CDR3: CASRFTSSANTGELFF. DNA of the CDR3: TGTGCCAGCAGGTTTACTAGCTCGGCGAACACCGGGGAGCTGTTTTTT.

This chain uses TRBV2 with TRBJ2-5, with TRBD1 matching over 8 bases. J was trimmed by 5 bases and V by 4 bases; bases with no gene match: 9. Germline CDR1 SNHLY, CDR2 FYNNEI. The CDR3 is made up of 15 amino acids. The CDR3, as DNA: TGTGCCAGCAGTGCTGGCGGACAGGGTTGGGAGACCCAGTACTTC. Encoded protein: CASSAGGQGWETQYF.

The rearrangement joins TRBV29-1 to TRBJ2-5; no clear D. The CDR3 length is 13 residues. CDR1 is SQVTM, CDR2 ANQGSEA, per germline. Deletions cut 4 bases from V and 1 base from J, with 10 bases between. The CDR3 spells CSVGLTVQETQYF. CDR3 sequence (DNA): TGCAGCGTTGGTCTGACTGTCCAAGAGACCCAGTACTTC. Full variable domain (missing parts from reference TRBV29-1 and TRBJ2-5): SAVISQKPSRDICQRGTSLTIQCQVDSQVTMMFWYRQQPGQSLTLIATANQGSEATYESGFVIDKFPISRPNLTFSTLTVSNMSPEDSSIYLCSVGLTVQETQYFGPGTRLLVL.

This clone has only one observation. J is TRBJ2-1 and V is TRBV30; 7 bases are a match to TRBD2. The V gene's germline CDR1 is GTSNPN and CDR2 SVGIG (reference sequence). The length of the CDR3 is 13 residues. The V gene end was trimmed by 1 base and the J gene end by 8 bases; junction bases not matched to a gene: 5. The CDR3, as DNA: TGTGCCTGGAGTGCTCAGCGGGGCCATGAGCAGTTCTTC. It encodes CAWSAQRGHEQFF.

The J gene is TRBJ2-7, the V gene TRBV4-1; no reliable D call. Germline CDR1 MGHRA, CDR2 YSYEKL. CDR3 length: 15 residues. The germline V and J ends were trimmed by 4 bases and 2 bases, with 15 bases remaining between them. The DNA for the CDR3 is TGCGCCAGCAGCCGACCCGCCGTAGGGCCCTACGAGCAGTACTTC. Protein product: CASSRPAVGPYEQYF.